Each of the 14 T cell receptor beta chains below was sequenced from the same sample in a study of blood T cells in healthy people across ages. Together with a sample-barcoded 5' primer, a J-beta primer mix was included in a second PCR lasting about 7 to 11 cycles. One entry per CDR3 protein, called by TCRdb with MiXCR from the 5' RACE reads. The data hold 1.8 million or so distinct CDR3 sequences, with roughly 43% observed a single time. The sequenced sample was blood. These receptors all stem from a human donor in good health.

The chain is built from TRBV5-1 and TRBJ2-3, with D possibly matching TRBD1 (5 bases). CDR1 and CDR2 from the germline V gene are SGHRS and YFSETQ. The CDR3 has 15 residues. V gave up 0 bases and J gave up 2 bases, with 10 bases separating them. The CDR3 nucleotides read TGCGCCAGCAGCTTGGGACAGATTCACACAGATACGCAGTATTTT. This encodes CASSLGQIHTDTQYF.

V is TRBV5-4 and J is TRBJ2-3, with D perhaps TRBD2 (6 bases). V gave up 4 bases and J gave up 3 bases, with 15 bases separating them. CDR3 length equals 15 residues. Germline lookup yields CDR1 SGHNT and CDR2 YYREEE (reference sequence). CDR3 region: CASSPDPGGTDTQYF. The CDR3 bases are TGTGCCAGCAGCCCCGACCCCGGAGGGACAGATACGCAGTATTTT.

Worth noting for this clonotype: The missing conserved phenylalanine or tryptophan at the end of this CDR3 makes a read error likely. The chain employs TRBV5-1 and TRBJ2-1; D possibly corresponds to TRBD1 (5 bases). Germline V CDR1 and CDR2: SGHRS, YFSETQ. The CDR3 has 16 amino acids. Trimming pared 3 bases from V and 0 bases from J, leaving 13 bases between. The CDR3 DNA sequence: TGCGCCAGCAGCTCAAGCAGGGCCGTCTCCTACAATGAGCAGTTCTTA. Its protein is CASSSSRAVSYNEQFL.

The rearrangement links TRBV25-1 to TRBJ1-6, with unresolved D. The V gene lost 1 base and the J gene lost 0 bases, with 7 bases spanning the gap. This CDR3 region has 16 residues. Germline loops: CDR1 MGHDK, CDR2 SYGVNS. CDR3 loop: CASSEFGFSYNSPLHF. The CDR3 region has the DNA TGTGCCAGCAGTGAATTCGGCTTCTCCTATAATTCACCCCTCCACTTT.

This clonotype showed up just a few times. CDR3 residues: CASTPGRGDEQFF. The CDR3 nucleotides read TGCGCCAGCACCCCAGGTAGGGGCGATGAGCAGTTCTTC. This chain links TRBV5-1 with TRBJ2-1; D perhaps matches TRBD1 (5 bases). The length of the CDR3 is 13 residues. Deletions cut 6 bases from V and 8 bases from J, with 15 bases between. Germline-derived CDR1 and CDR2 are SGHRS and YFSETQ.

As for this clonotype: One junction end does not reproduce the germline sequence, and a read error may be involved. V usage is TRBV5-1 and J usage is TRBJ2-1; 10 bases line up with TRBD2. The V gene's germline CDR1 is SGHRS and CDR2 YFSETQ. The CDR3 loop spans 16 amino acids. CDR3 sequence reads: CTSSDQRGGLYNEQFF. The CDR3, as DNA: TGCACCAGCAGCGACCAGCGGGGGGGCCTCTACAATGAGCAGTTCTTC.

This chain uses TRBV28 with TRBJ2-7; D is unresolved. Germline V gene sequence: CDR1 MDHEN, CDR2 SYDVKM. V was cut by 3 bases and J by 8 bases, with 14 bases left in between. This CDR3 is built from 13 residues. The CDR3 region has the DNA TGTGCCAGCAGTTTTTATGCGGTACGCAAGCAGTACTTC. The encoded protein is CASSFYAVRKQYF.

There are many counts of this clonotype. DNA of the CDR3: TGTGCCAGCAGTGAAGGGGAGGTTAGCTATGGCTACACCTTC. Protein sequence: CASSEGEVSYGYTF. The chain combines TRBV6-1 with TRBJ1-2; no clear D. V dropped 1 base and J dropped 4 bases, with 10 bases sitting between them. The germline V gene encodes CDR1 MNHNS and CDR2 SASEGT. The CDR3 length is 14 residues.

Concerning this clonotype itself: At one end the junction does not follow the germline gene, possibly because of a read error. The V and J genes are TRBV3-1 and TRBJ2-1, with TRBD2 matching over 8 bases. The CDR3 length is 16 residues. Looked up from germline, CDR1 is LGHDT and CDR2 is YNNKEL (reference sequence). The CDR3 is CASTLYISGANNEQCF. For the CDR3, the DNA is TGTGCCAGCACCCTTTATATTAGCGGGGCTAACAATGAGCAGTGCTTC.

This sequence joins TRBV3-1 and TRBJ2-7, with D possibly being TRBD1 or TRBD2 (5 bases each). The CDR3 has 19 residues. The V gene lost 3 bases and the J gene lost 3 bases, with 27 bases spanning the gap. Germline V gives CDR1 LGHDT, CDR2 YNNKEL (reference sequence). CDR3 sequence (DNA): TGTGCCAGCAGCCATTCCTCCACGGGGCGGACTGTAGCCCTCTACGAGCAGTACTTC. The encoded protein is CASSHSSTGRTVALYEQYF.

This clonotype was counted between two and nine times. This rearrangement joins TRBV20-1 to TRBJ2-1; 9 bases are shared with TRBD2. The CDR3 loop spans 14 amino acids. V shed 2 bases, J shed 9 bases, and the junction held 8 bases outside the gene matches. Germline V gene lookup returns CDR1 DFQATT and CDR2 SNEGSKA (reference sequence). The CDR3 loop reads CSARSGGGAGEQFF. The CDR3 DNA follows: TGCAGTGCTAGATCAGGCGGGGGGGCAGGTGAGCAGTTCTTC.

This clonotype was detected a few times. The chain couples TRBV7-2 to TRBJ2-5; the D gene is possibly TRBD2 (7 bases). Germline-derived CDR1 and CDR2 are SGHTA and FQGNSA. The V end lost 2 bases, the J end lost 5 bases, and 15 bases lay between the germline ends. This CDR3 contains 15 residues. The CDR3, as DNA: TGTGCCAGCAGCTTAATCGGGGGGCCTCGGGAGACCCAGTACTTC. Translated: CASSLIGGPRETQYF.

Turning to this clonotype: At one of its ends the junction is not consistent with the germline gene, which may arise from a read error. The chain employs TRBV4-2 and TRBJ2-5; 12 bases match TRBD2. The germline V gene has CDR1 LGHNA and CDR2 YNFKEQ. This CDR3 spans 16 amino acids. The CDR3 DNA is TGTGCCAACAGCCGGTCAGGACTAGCGGGGCAAGAGACCCAGTACTTC. Translating gives CANSRSGLAGQETQYF.

J is TRBJ1-2 and V is TRBV28, with a tentative D call TRBD1 (5 bases). This CDR3 contains 16 residues. Germline assignment: CDR1 MDHEN and CDR2 SYDVKM. V shed 7 bases and J shed 0 bases, with 18 bases lying between them. The CDR3 nucleotides read TGTGCCAGCACGGCGGCAGGGAAAGGGGCTAACTATGGCTACACCTTC. Its protein is CASTAAGKGANYGYTF.